This T cell receptor (beta chain) was profiled in a study of vaccination and CD4 T cells after COVID-19. In the case of this clonotype: No antigen is known for it.

V was pared by 4 bases and J by 7 bases, with 9 bases of the junction left unmatched. Germline V CDR1 and CDR2: MNHNS, SASEGT. The CDR3 runs 15 residues. Indicated treatment: roughly nine-day PBMC culture with coronavirus spike peptide pools or control peptides (ViraFEST assay). It was before the COVID-19 pandemic (2011-2018) that the unexposed donor's CD4+ T cells were collected. ViraFEST stimulated the growth of antigen-specific T cells using peptide pools and subsequently profiled their TCRs by sequencing. Cells permitting, SARS-CoV-2 S/N served as probes for unexposed-donor CD4+ T cells, and four cold-coronavirus spikes did too. Sequenced with the Oncomine TCR Beta short-read assay was DNA taken from cultured CD4+ T cells. Each CDR3 protein is one row after TCRdb ran MiXCR on the PCR reads. The sample contains roughly 7,400 distinct CDR3 sequences, roughly two fifths of which appear only once.

The chain couples TRBV6-1 to TRBJ1-2, with TRBD1 matching 10 bases. The sequenced sample consisted of CD4+ T cells from blood, cultured in vitro. The TCR sequence derives from a human donor in good health. The CDR3 loop reads CASSASGTGDLGYTF. CDR3 DNA sequence: TGTGCCAGCAGTGCCTCCGGGACAGGGGATCTTGGCTACACCTTC.